This T cell receptor (beta chain) was recovered during a study of OX40 agonist ivuxolimab in advanced cancers. Germline V CDR1 and CDR2: SGHVS, FNYEAQ. The V gene end was trimmed by 5 bases and the J gene end by 9 bases; junction bases not matched to a gene: 9. The CDR3 has 15 residues. Remarks on this clone: The sample has other DNA sequences that encode this CDR3 too.

The method was immunoSEQ multiplex PCR; TCRdb's version includes in-frame clones alone and lacks a portion of them. The sample yields about 50,000 clones, 90% to 95% seen once. The rearrangement uses TRBV7-6 and TRBJ2-2; the match to TRBD2 covers 10 bases. The clonotype originates from an adult with an advanced solid tumor such as melanoma, head and neck, liver or kidney cancer. The sample consisted of CD4+ or CD8+ T cells sorted from blood, taken in a trial of the OX40 agonist ivuxolimab. CDR3 sequence reads: CASSHGLAGDRELFF. As DNA, the CDR3 is TGTGCCAGCAGCCATGGGCTAGCGGGAGACAGGGAGCTGTTTTTT.